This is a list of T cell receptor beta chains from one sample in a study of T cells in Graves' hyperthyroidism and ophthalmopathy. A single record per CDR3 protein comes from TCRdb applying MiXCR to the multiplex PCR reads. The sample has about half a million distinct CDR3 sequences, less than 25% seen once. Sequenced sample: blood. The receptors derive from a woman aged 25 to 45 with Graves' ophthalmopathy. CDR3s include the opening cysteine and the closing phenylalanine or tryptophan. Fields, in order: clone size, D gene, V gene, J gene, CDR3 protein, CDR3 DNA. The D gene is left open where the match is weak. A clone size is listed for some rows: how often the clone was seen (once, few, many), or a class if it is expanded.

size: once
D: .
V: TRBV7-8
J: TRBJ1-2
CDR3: CASSSGGVDSNYGYTF
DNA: TGTGCCAGCAGCTCGGGGGGAGTGGACTCTAACTATGGCTACACCTTC

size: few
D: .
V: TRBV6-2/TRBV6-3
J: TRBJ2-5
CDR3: CASSTPTGQETQYF
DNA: TGTGCCAGCAGTACCCCGACAGGCCAAGAGACCCAGTACTTC

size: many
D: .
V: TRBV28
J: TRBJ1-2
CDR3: CASSWQNYGYTF
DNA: TGTGCCAGCAGTTGGCAGAACTATGGCTACACCTTC

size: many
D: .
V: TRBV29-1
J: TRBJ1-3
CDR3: CSVEYGFSSSGNTIYF
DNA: TGCAGCGTTGAATACGGTTTCTCGAGCTCTGGAAACACCATATATTTT

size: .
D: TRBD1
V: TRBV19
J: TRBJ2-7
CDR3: CASSMGQGSYEQYF
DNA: TGTGCCAGTAGTATGGGACAGGGCTCATACGAGCAGTACTTC

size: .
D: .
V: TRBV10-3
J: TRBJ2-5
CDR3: CAISVRRDETQYF
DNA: TGTGCCATCAGTGTTCGCAGGGATGAGACCCAGTACTTC

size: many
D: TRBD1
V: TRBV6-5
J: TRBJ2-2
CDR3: CASSIQGTGELFF
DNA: TGTGCCAGCAGTATACAGGGGACCGGGGAGCTGTTTTTT

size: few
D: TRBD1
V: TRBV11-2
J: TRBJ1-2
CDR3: CASSSRSKTGDNGYTF
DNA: TGTGCCAGCAGCTCCCGGAGTAAAACAGGGGACAATGGCTACACCTTC

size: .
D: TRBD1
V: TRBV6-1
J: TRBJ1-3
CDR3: CASSGGQLFSGNTIYF
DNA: TGTGCCAGCAGTGGGGGACAGCTCTTCTCTGGAAACACCATATATTTT

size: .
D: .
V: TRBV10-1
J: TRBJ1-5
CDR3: CASSGTGTNQPQHF
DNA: TGCGCCAGCAGCGGGACGGGGACGAATCAGCCCCAGCATTTT

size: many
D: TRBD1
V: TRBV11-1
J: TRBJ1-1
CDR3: CASSPHRGMNTEAFF
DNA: TGTGCCAGCAGCCCTCACAGGGGGATGAACACTGAAGCTTTCTTT

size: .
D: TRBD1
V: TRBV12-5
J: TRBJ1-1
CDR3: CASGLVLGQGYSEAFF
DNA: TGTGCTAGTGGTTTGGTACTTGGACAGGGGTATAGTGAAGCTTTCTTT

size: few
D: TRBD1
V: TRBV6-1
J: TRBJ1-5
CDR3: CASRGQGLYSNQPQHF
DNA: TGTGCCAGCCGGGGACAGGGCCTTTATAGCAATCAGCCCCAGCATTTT

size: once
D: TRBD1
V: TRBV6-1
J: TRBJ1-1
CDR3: CASRPQGPGFAEAFF
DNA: TGTGCCAGCAGACCACAGGGGCCGGGTTTCGCTGAAGCTTTCTTT

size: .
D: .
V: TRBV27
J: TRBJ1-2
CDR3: CASSKLTEFNYGYTF
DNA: TGTGCCAGCAGTAAGCTGACGGAATTTAACTATGGCTACACCTTC

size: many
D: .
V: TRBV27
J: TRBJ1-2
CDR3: CASSSSGGEVGYTF
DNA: TGTGCCAGCAGTTCTTCCGGGGGCGAAGTGGGCTACACCTTC

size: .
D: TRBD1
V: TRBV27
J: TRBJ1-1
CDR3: CASRPLPRDRGELESEAFF
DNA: TGTGCCAGCAGACCCCTTCCGAGAGACAGGGGAGAATTGGAGTCTGAAGCTTTCTTT

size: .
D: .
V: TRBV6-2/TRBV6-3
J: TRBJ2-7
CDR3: CASSSPSMGYEQYF
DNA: TGTGCCAGCAGTTCCCCGAGTATGGGGTACGAGCAGTACTTC

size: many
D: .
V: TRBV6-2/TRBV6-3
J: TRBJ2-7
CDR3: CASSYSMGPTSYEQYF
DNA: TGTGCCAGCAGTTACTCGATGGGGCCAACCTCCTACGAGCAGTACTTC

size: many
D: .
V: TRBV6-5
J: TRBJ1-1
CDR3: CASSRGTTGKIAFF
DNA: TGTGCCAGCTCGAGGGGGACCACAGGGAAGATAGCTTTCTTT

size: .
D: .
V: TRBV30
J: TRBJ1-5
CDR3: CAWSPGRYSNQPQHF
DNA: TGTGCCTGGAGTCCCGGGCGTTATAGCAATCAGCCCCAGCATTTT

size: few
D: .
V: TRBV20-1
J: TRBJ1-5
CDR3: CSARPGGQPQHF
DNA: TGCAGTGCTAGACCGGGGGGCCAGCCCCAGCATTTT

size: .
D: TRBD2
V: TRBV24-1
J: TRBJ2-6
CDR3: CATSVASGRGSGANVLTF
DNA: TGTGCCACCAGTGTGGCTAGCGGGAGGGGGTCTGGGGCCAACGTCCTGACTTTC

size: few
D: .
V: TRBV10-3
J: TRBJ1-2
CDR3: CAISEIQGNYGYTF
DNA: TGTGCCATCAGTGAGATCCAAGGGAACTATGGCTACACCTTC

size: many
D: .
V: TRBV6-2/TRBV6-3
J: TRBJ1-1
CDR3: CASTLWGTTNTEAFF
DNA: TGTGCCAGCACCCTATGGGGGACAACCAACACTGAAGCTTTCTTT

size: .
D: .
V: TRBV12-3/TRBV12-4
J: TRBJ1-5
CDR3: CASSSGATSNQPQHF
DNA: TGTGCCAGCAGCTCCGGTGCAACAAGCAATCAGCCCCAGCATTTT

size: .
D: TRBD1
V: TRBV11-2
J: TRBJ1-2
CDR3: CASSLTDRGNYGYTF
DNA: TGTGCCAGCAGCTTAACTGACAGGGGGAACTATGGCTACACCTTC

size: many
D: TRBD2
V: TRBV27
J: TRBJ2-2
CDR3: CASGGGAAGELFF
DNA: TGTGCCTCTGGGGGGGGAGCAGCTGGGGAGCTGTTTTTT

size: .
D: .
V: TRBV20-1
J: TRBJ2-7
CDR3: CSARPPARSYEQYF
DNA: TGCAGTGCTAGGCCCCCAGCCCGCTCCTACGAGCAGTACTTC

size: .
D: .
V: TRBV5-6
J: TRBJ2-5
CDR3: CASSKYPEETQYF
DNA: TGTGCCAGCAGCAAGTATCCGGAAGAGACCCAGTACTTC

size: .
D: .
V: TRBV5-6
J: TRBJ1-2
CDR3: CASSPSNLLGHRPGYTF
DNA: TGTGCCAGCAGTCCCTCCAACCTACTAGGACATCGACCTGGCTACACCTTC

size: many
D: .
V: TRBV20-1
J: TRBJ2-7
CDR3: CSAIDRRSYEQYF
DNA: TGCAGTGCTATCGATAGGCGGAGCTACGAGCAGTACTTC

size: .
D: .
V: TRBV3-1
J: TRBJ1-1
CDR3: CASSQVRGIATEAFF
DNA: TGTGCCAGCAGCCAAGTACGGGGTATAGCCACTGAAGCTTTCTTT

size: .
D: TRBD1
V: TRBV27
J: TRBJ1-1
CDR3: CASSLSGRGVNTESFF
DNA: TGTGCCAGCAGTTTATCAGGCAGGGGGGTGAACACTGAATCTTTCTTT

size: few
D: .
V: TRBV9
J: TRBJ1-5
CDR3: CASSVAAGQPQHF
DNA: TGTGCCAGCAGCGTAGCTGCGGGGCAGCCCCAGCATTTT

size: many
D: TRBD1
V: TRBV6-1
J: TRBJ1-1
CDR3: CASSAGLRGPHTEAFF
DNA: TGTGCCAGCAGTGCTGGCCTTAGGGGGCCTCACACTGAAGCTTTCTTT

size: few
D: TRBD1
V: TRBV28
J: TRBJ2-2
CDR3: CASSLGQGVLEVDDTGELFF
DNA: TGTGCCAGCAGTTTAGGGCAGGGGGTTTTAGAAGTGGACGACACCGGGGAGCTGTTTTTT

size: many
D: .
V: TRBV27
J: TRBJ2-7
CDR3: CASSLIRTLSYEQYF
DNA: TGTGCCAGCAGTTTAATAAGGACTCTCTCCTACGAGCAGTACTTC

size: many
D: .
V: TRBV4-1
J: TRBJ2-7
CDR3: CASSQGPGMTYEQYF
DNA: TGCGCCAGCAGCCAAGGTCCAGGGATGACGTACGAGCAGTACTTC

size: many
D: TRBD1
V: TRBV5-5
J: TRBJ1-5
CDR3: CASSLESGGNAQPQHF
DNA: TGTGCCAGCAGCTTGGAGTCAGGGGGTAATGCTCAGCCCCAGCATTTT

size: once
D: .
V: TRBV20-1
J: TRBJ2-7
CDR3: CSAAGLGRGYEQYF
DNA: TGCAGTGCTGCGGGGCTGGGGAGAGGCTACGAGCAGTACTTC

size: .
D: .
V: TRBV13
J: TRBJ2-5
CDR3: CASSRGSGPGETQYF
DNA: TGTGCCAGCAGCCGAGGGTCCGGACCTGGCGAGACCCAGTACTTC

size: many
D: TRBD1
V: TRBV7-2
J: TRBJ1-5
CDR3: CASSLAQGANQPQHF
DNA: TGTGCCAGCAGCTTAGCGCAGGGGGCCAATCAGCCCCAGCATTTT

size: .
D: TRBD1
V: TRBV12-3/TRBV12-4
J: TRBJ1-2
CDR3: CASSLRDRGFHGYTF
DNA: TGTGCCAGCAGTCTCCGGGACAGGGGTTTTCATGGCTACACCTTC

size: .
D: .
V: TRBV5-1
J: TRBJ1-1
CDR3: CASNYDGNTEAFF
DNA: TGCGCCAGCAACTACGACGGGAACACTGAAGCTTTCTTT

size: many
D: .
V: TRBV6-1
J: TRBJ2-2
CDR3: CAGSELRGYPNTGELFF
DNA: TGTGCCGGCAGTGAACTAAGGGGGTACCCGAACACCGGGGAGCTGTTTTTT

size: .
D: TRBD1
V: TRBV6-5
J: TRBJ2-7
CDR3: CASSNRGSYEQYF
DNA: TGTGCCAGCAGTAACAGGGGAAGCTACGAGCAGTACTTC

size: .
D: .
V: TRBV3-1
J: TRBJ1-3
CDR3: CASSLGQQDTIYF
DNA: TGTGCCAGCAGCCTCGGACAGCAGGACACCATATATTTT

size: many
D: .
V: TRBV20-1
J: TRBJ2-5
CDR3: CSASWRAQETQYF
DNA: TGCAGTGCTAGTTGGAGGGCCCAAGAGACCCAGTACTTC

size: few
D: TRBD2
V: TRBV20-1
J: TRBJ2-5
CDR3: CSARSDSGDQETQYF
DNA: TGCAGTGCTAGAAGCGATAGCGGGGACCAAGAGACCCAGTACTTC

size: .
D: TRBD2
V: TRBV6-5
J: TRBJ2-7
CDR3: CASSYTSGSNEQYF
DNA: TGTGCCAGCAGTTACACTAGCGGGAGTAACGAGCAGTACTTC

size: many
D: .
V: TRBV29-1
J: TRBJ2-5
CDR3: CSAQSGSRGWEETQYF
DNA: TGCAGCGCCCAATCTGGGTCCAGGGGTTGGGAAGAGACCCAGTACTTC

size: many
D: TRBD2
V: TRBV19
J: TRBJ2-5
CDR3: CASSEGLAVEETQYF
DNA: TGTGCCAGTAGTGAAGGACTAGCGGTGGAAGAGACCCAGTACTTC